This T cell receptor (beta chain) was captured by sequencing in a study of cytomegalovirus exposure and HLA in healthy donors. Study observations and caveats: Further analysis was carried out later, and it showed several of the most significant clusters appearing linked to common viral pathogens.

Trimming removed 4 bases at V and 2 bases at J, with 19 bases between. Per germline, CDR1 SEHNR and CDR2 FQNEAQ (reference sequence). The CDR3 is 17 amino acids. Amplification used 60 Vbeta primers and 13 Jbeta primers. Profiled with immunoSEQ multiplex PCR; TCRdb holds only in-frame clones, not every one. The data hold 200,000 or so clones, with 84% observed a single time. With regard to this clone: The antigen remains undetermined.

The chain is built from TRBV7-9 and TRBJ2-3; no clear D. This clonotype was sampled from a boy younger than 18 in good health and CMV-seronegative. Sequenced: PBMCs. Written as DNA, the CDR3 is TGTGCCAGCAGCTCGGGTCGACTCAAAAAGTCCACAGATACGCAGTATTTT. As protein: CASSSGRLKKSTDTQYF.